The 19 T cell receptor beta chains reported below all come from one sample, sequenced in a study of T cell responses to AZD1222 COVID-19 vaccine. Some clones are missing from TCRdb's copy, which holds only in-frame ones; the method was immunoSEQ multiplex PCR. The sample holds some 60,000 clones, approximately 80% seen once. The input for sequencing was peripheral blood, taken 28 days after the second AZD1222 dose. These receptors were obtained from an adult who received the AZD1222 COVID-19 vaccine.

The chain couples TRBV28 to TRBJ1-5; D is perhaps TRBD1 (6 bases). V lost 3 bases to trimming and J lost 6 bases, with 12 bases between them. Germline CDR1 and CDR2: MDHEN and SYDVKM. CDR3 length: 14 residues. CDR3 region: CASSFPQGGQPQHF. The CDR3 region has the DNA TGTGCCAGCAGTTTCCCACAGGGAGGTCAGCCCCAGCATTTT.

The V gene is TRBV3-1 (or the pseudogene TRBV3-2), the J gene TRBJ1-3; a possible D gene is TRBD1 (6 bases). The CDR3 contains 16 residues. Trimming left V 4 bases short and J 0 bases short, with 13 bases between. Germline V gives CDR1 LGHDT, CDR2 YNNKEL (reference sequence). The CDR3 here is CASSPPQGSSGNTIYF. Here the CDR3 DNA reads TGTGCCAGCAGCCCGCCACAGGGAAGCTCTGGAAACACCATATATTTT.

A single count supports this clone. The CDR3 region is CASSLTGEAFF. The CDR3 DNA is TGTGCCAGCAGCTTGACGGGGGAAGCTTTCTTT. This rearrangement joins TRBV7-9 to TRBJ1-1; no reliable D call. Trimming pared 3 bases from V and 8 bases from J, leaving 7 bases between. Germline CDR1 SEHNR, CDR2 FQNEAQ (reference sequence). The CDR3 sequence is 11 residues long. The full variable domain, completed using reference TRBV7-9 and TRBJ1-1, is DTGVSQNPRHKITKRGQNVTFRCDPISEHNRLYWYRQTLGQGPEFLTYFQNEAQLEKSRLLSDRFSAERPKGSFSTLEIQRTEQGDSAMYLCASSLTGEAFFGQGTRLTVV.

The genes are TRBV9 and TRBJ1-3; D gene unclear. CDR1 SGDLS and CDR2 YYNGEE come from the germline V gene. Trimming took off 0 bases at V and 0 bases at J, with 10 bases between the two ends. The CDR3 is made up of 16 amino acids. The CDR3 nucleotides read TGTGCCAGCAGCGTAGGGTCGATCTACTCTGGAAACACCATATATTTT. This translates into CASSVGSIYSGNTIYF.

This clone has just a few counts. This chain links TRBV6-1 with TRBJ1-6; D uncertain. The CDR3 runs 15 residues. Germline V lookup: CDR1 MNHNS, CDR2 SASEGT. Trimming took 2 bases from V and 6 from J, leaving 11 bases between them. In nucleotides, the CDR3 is TGTGCCAGCAGTGAACTGTGGCAGTCTAATTCACCCCTCCACTTT. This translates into CASSELWQSNSPLHF.

The CDR3 DNA reads as TGTGCCAGCAGGGACACAGGGGATGGCACAGATACGCAGTATTTT. Residues: CASRDTGDGTDTQYF. The chain recombines TRBV28 with TRBJ2-3, with 7 bases fitting TRBD1. This CDR3 contains 15 residues. Germline V gene sequence: CDR1 MDHEN, CDR2 SYDVKM. The J segment lost 1 base and the V segment lost 6 bases, leaving 7 bases of the junction unmatched. The whole variable domain, filled in from reference TRBV28 and TRBJ2-3, reads DVKVTQSSRYLVKRTGEKVFLECVQDMDHENMFWYRQDPGLGLRLIYFSYDVKMKEKGDIPEGYSVSREKKERFSLILESASTNQTSMYLCASRDTGDGTDTQYFGPGTRLTVL.

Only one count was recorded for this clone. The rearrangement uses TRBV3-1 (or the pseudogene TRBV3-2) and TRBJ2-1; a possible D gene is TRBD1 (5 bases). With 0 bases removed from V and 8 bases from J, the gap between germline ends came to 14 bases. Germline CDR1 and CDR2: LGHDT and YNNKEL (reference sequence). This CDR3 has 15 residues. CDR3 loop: CASSQEGRVLDEQFF. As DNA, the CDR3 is TGTGCCAGCAGCCAAGAGGGCAGGGTCCTGGATGAGCAGTTCTTC.

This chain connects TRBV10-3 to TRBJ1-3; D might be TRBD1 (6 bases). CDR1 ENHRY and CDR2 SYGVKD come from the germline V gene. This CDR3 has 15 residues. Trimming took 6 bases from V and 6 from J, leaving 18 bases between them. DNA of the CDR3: TGTGCCATCAGGGGGGACGGGACAAAGGAAAACACCATATATTTT. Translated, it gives CAIRGDGTKENTIYF.

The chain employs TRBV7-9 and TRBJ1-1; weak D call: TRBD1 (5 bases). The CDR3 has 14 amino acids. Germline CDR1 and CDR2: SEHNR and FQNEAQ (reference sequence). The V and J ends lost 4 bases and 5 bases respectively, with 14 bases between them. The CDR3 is CASSSTMGRTEAFF. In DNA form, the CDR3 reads TGTGCCAGCAGCTCAACTATGGGGCGAACTGAAGCTTTCTTT.

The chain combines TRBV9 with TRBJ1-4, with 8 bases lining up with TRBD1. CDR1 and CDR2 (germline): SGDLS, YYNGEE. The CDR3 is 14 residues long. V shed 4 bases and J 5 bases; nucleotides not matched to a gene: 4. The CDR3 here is CASSQGARNEKLFF. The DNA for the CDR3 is TGTGCCAGCAGCCAGGGGGCGCGGAATGAAAAACTGTTTTTT.

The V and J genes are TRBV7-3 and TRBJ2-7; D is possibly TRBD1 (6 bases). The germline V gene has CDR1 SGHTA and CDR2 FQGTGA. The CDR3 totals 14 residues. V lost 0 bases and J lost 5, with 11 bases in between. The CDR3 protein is CASSLTVGAHEQYF. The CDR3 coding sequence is TGTGCCAGCAGCTTAACGGTGGGGGCACACGAGCAGTACTTC.

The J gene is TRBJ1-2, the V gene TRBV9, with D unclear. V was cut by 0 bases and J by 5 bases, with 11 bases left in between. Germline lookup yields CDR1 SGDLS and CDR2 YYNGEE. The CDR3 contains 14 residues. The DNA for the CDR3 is TGTGCCAGCAGCGTAGCTTCGTCAGGTTATGGCTACACCTTC. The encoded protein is CASSVASSGYGYTF.

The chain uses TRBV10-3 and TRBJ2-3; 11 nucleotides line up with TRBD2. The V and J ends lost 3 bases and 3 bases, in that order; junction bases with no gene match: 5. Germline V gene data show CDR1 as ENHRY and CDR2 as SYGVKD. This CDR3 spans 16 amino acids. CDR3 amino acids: CAISEATSGGTDTQYF. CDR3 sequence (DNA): TGTGCCATCAGTGAAGCCACTAGCGGGGGAACAGATACGCAGTATTTT.

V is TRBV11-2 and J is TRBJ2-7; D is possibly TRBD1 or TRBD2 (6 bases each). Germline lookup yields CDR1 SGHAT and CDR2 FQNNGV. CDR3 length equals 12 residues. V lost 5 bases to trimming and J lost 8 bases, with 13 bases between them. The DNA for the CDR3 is TGTGCCAGCAGCGCAGGTGGGGGGCAGCAGTACTTC. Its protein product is CASSAGGGQQYF.

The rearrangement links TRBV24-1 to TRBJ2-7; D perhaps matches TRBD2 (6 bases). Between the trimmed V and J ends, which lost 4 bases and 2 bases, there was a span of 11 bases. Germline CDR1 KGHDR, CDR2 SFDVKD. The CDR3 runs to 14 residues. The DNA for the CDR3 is TGTGCCACCAGTGACCAGGAGGGAGCCTACGAGCAGTACTTC. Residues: CATSDQEGAYEQYF.

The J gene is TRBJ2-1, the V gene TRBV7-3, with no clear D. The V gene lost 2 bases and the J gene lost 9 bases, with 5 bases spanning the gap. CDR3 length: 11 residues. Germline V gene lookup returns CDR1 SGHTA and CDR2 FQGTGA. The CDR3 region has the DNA TGTGCCAGCAGCTTAGGTGGTGAGCAGTTCTTC. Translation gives CASSLGGEQFF.

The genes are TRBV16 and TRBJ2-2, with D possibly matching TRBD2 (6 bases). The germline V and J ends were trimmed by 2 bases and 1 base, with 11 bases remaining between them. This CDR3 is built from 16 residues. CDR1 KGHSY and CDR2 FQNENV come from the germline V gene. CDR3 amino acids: CASSQNGGRNTGELFF. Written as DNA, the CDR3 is TGTGCCAGCAGCCAAAACGGGGGTCGGAACACCGGGGAGCTGTTTTTT.

The CDR3 DNA is TGCGCCAGCCGAGGGACCGGTAACACCGGGGAGCTGTTTTTT. Protein sequence: CASRGTGNTGELFF. The chain combines TRBV10-1 with TRBJ2-2, with D possibly being TRBD1 or TRBD2 (5 bases each). The CDR3 consists of 14 residues. Germline assignment: CDR1 WNHNN and CDR2 SYGVQD (reference sequence). Trimming left V 8 bases short and J 2 bases short, with 12 bases between.

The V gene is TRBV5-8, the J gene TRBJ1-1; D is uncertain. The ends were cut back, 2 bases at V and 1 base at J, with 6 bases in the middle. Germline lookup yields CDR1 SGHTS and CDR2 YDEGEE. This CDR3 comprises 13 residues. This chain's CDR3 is CASSFRANTEAFF. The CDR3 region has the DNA TGTGCCAGCAGCTTTAGGGCGAACACTGAAGCTTTCTTT.